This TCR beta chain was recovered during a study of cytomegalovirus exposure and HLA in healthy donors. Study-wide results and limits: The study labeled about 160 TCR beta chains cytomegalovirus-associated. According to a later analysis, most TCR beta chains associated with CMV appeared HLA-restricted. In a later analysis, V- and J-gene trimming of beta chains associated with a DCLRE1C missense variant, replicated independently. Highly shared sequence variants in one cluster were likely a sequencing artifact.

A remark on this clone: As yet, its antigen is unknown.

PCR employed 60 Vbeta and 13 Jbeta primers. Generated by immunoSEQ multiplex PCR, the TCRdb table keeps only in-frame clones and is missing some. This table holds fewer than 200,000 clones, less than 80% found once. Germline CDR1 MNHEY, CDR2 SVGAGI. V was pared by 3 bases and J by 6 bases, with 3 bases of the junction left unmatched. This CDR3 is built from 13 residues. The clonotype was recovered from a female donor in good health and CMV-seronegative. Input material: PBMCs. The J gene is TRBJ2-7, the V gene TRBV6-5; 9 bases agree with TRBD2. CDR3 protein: CASSYSGGGEQYF. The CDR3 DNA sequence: TGTGCCAGCAGTTATAGCGGGGGAGGCGAGCAGTACTTC.